The 14 T cell receptor beta chains reported below all come from one sample, sequenced in a study of radiotherapy plus CTLA-4 blockade in lung cancer. Only in-frame clones appear in the TCRdb table, and some are missing; sequencing was by immunoSEQ multiplex PCR. The data hold about 82,000 clones, with less than 80% observed a single time. Material: peripheral blood, obtained from a patient treated with radiotherapy plus ipilimumab. The source of these receptors is a human donor with non-small cell lung cancer that progressed on radiotherapy plus ipilimumab.

The V call is TRBV5-4, the J call TRBJ1-1, with D unresolved. The CDR3 has 13 residues. CDR1 is SGHNT, CDR2 YYREEE, per germline (reference sequence). Deletions cut 4 bases from V and 5 bases from J, with 12 bases between. The CDR3 coding sequence is TGTGCCAGCAGCCCCTGGTCGGAAACTGAAGCTTTCTTT. Encoded protein: CASSPWSETEAFF.

This chain links TRBV18 with TRBJ1-6, with 9 bases fitting TRBD1. CDR1 is KGHSH, CDR2 LQKENI, per germline. The CDR3 contains 14 residues. The junction had 4 bases not matched to a gene; V was cut back by 3 bases and J by 10 bases. CDR3 coding DNA: TGTGCCAGCTCACCGGGACAGGGAAACTCACCCCTCCACTTT. It translates to CASSPGQGNSPLHF.

In this sample, this clone turned up once. The DNA of the CDR3 is TGTGCCAGCAGCTACCCACAGGAGTCAAGCTCCTACAATGAGCAGTTCTTC. Translation: CASSYPQESSSYNEQFF. The chain couples TRBV7-2 to TRBJ2-1; possible D gene TRBD1, 5 bases. CDR3 length equals 17 residues. The V gene lost 4 bases and the J gene lost 0 bases, with 16 bases spanning the gap. Germline V CDR1 and CDR2: SGHTA, FQGNSA.

The V call is TRBV11-1, the J call TRBJ2-2, with unresolved D. Germline CDR1 reads SGHAT; CDR2 reads FQDESV (reference sequence). The CDR3 contains 13 residues. Trimming shortened V by 2 bases and J by 4 bases, and 5 bases separated the two germline ends. CDR3 nucleotide sequence: TGTGCCAGCAGCTTATGGTTCACCGGGGAGCTGTTTTTT. Protein product: CASSLWFTGELFF.

Only a few counts were recorded for this clone. The J gene is TRBJ2-7, the V gene TRBV7-8; 9 bases line up with TRBD2. Germline CDR1 SGHVS, CDR2 FQNEAQ. The length of the CDR3 is 14 residues. Germline trimming cut 5 bases from V and 1 base from J; bases unmatched to any gene: 3. The CDR3 DNA reads TGTGCCAGCAGCGAGACTAGCGGTTCCTACGAGCAGTACTTC. Translating gives CASSETSGSYEQYF.

As concerns this clone: The sample contains more than one DNA sequence encoding this CDR3. The CDR3 bases are TGCGCCAGCAGCCGTGGAGGGGGAGGGACCTACAATGAGCAGTTCTTC. Translating it yields CASSRGGGGTYNEQFF. This rearrangement joins TRBV5-1 to TRBJ2-1, with TRBD2 as a possible D gene (7 bases). Per germline, CDR1 SGHRS and CDR2 YFSETQ. The CDR3 consists of 16 residues. V was shortened by 4 bases and J by 2 bases, with 16 bases between the two germline ends.

The chain couples TRBV7-6 to TRBJ1-4, with 10 bases fitting TRBD1. Germline loops: CDR1 SGHVS, CDR2 FNYEAQ. CDR3 length: 17 residues. V shed 5 bases, J shed 6 bases, and the junction held 12 bases outside the gene matches. The CDR3, as DNA: TGTGCCAGCAGCCCAGAAGGAGTGGGACAGGGGTATGAAAAACTGTTTTTT. Translation gives CASSPEGVGQGYEKLFF.

The chain couples TRBV7-6 to TRBJ1-2; D is undetermined. Trimming cost V 11 bases and J 0 bases, with 4 bases left between them. Germline V CDR1 and CDR2: SGHVS, FNYEAQ. CDR3 length: 10 residues. The CDR3 region has the DNA TGTGCCGGTACTAACTATGGCTACACCTTC. Amino acid sequence: CAGTNYGYTF.

DNA of the CDR3: TGCAGCGTCGTAGCGGGCTCTGGAAACACCATATATTTT. This encodes CSVVAGSGNTIYF. The V and J genes are TRBV29-1 and TRBJ1-3; D is uncertain. Trimming shortened V by 6 bases and J by 0 bases, and 9 bases separated the two germline ends. Germline CDR1 is SQVTM and CDR2 is ANQGSEA. There are 13 residues in the CDR3.

This clone was seen a single time. This chain connects TRBV5-6 to TRBJ2-3, with D hard to call. Germline CDR1 SGHDT, CDR2 YYEEEE. The CDR3 runs to 15 residues. Trimming cost V 1 base and J 0 bases, with 9 bases left between them. CDR3 sequence (DNA): TGTGCCAGCAGCTTGAACGGCAGGAGCACAGATACGCAGTATTTT. It yields the protein CASSLNGRSTDTQYF.

The rearrangement uses TRBV28 and TRBJ2-5, with a weak D call TRBD2 (5 bases). This CDR3 spans 14 amino acids. CDR1 is MDHEN, CDR2 SYDVKM, per germline. V was clipped by 4 bases and J by 1 base, with 10 bases between them. CDR3 amino acids: CASSSGVTQETQYF. DNA for the CDR3: TGTGCCAGCAGTTCCGGGGTGACCCAAGAGACCCAGTACTTC. The complete variable domain, with remaining parts taken from reference TRBV28 and TRBJ2-5, reads DVKVTQSSRYLVKRTGEKVFLECVQDMDHENMFWYRQDPGLGLRLIYFSYDVKMKEKGDIPEGYSVSREKKERFSLILESASTNQTSMYLCASSSGVTQETQYFGPGTRLLVL.

V is TRBV7-9 and J is TRBJ2-7; 12 nucleotides line up with TRBD1. Germline values: CDR1 SEHNR, CDR2 FQNEAQ (reference sequence). Trimming removed 3 bases from V and 3 bases from J; junction bases left unmatched: 9. This CDR3 is built from 17 residues. The CDR3 is CASSFGLGDRGLYEQYF. The CDR3 DNA follows: TGTGCCAGCAGCTTTGGGTTGGGGGACAGGGGGCTCTACGAGCAGTACTTC.

This sequence joins TRBV5-6 and TRBJ2-5, with D maybe TRBD2 (5 bases). The CDR3 has 13 residues. V shed 4 bases and J shed 3 bases, with 10 bases lying between them. Germline loops: CDR1 SGHDT, CDR2 YYEEEE. Here the CDR3 DNA reads TGTGCCAGCAGCCCCGGGAACGAAGAGACCCAGTACTTC. It translates to CASSPGNEETQYF.

This clone appeared once. The V and J genes are TRBV19 and TRBJ1-5; a weak D match, TRBD1 (6 bases). CDR3 length: 15 amino acids. The germline V gene encodes CDR1 LNHDA and CDR2 SQIVND (reference sequence). V was trimmed by 3 bases and J by 3 bases, leaving 12 bases between them. This CDR3 reads CASSIEGEFNQPQHF. In DNA, the CDR3 is TGTGCCAGTAGTATTGAGGGGGAATTCAATCAGCCCCAGCATTTT.